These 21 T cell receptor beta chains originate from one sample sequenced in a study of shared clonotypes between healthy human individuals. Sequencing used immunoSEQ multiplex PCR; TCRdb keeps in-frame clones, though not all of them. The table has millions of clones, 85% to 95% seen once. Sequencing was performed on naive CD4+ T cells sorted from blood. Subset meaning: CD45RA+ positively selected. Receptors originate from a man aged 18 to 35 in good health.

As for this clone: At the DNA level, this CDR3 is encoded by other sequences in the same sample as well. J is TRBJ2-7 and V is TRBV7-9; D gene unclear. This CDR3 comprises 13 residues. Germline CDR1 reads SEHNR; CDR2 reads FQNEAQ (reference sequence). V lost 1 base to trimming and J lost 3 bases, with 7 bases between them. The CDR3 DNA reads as TGTGCCAGCAGCTTAGGACTCAACTACGAGCAGTACTTC. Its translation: CASSLGLNYEQYF.

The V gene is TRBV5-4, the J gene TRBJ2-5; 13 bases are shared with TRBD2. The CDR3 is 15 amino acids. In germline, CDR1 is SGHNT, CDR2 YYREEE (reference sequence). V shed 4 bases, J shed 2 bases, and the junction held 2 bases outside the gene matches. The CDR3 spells CASSAGLAGQETQYF. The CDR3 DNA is TGTGCCAGCAGCGCGGGACTAGCGGGACAAGAGACCCAGTACTTC.

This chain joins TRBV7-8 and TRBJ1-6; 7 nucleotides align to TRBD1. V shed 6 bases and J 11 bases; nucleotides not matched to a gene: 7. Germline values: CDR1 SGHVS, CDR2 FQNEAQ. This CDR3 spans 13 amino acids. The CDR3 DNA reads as TGTGCCAGCAGGATAGGGGGCTTTACACCCCTCCACTTT. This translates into CASRIGGFTPLHF.

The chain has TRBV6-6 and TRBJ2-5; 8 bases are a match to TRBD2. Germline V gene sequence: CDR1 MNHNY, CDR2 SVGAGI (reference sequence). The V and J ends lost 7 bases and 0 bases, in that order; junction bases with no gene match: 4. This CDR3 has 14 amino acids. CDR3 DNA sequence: TGTGCCAGCAAATTTAGCGGGAACCAAGAGACCCAGTACTTC. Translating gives CASKFSGNQETQYF.

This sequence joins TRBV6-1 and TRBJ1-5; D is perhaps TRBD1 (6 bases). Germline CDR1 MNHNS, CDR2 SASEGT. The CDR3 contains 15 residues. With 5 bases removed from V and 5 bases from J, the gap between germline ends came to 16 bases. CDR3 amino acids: CASSHFKAGDQPQHF. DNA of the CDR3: TGTGCCAGCAGTCATTTTAAGGCAGGGGATCAGCCCCAGCATTTT.

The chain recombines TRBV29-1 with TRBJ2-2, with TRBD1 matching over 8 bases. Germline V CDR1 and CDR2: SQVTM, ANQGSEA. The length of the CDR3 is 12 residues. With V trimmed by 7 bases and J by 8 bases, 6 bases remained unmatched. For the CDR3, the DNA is TGCAGCGGCTCAGGGGGCTCGGGGGAGCTGTTTTTT. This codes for CSGSGGSGELFF.

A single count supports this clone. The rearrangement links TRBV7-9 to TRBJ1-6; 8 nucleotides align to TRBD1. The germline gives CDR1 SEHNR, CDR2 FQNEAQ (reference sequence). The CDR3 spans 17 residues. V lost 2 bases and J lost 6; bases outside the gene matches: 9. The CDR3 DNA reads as TGTGCCAGCAGCTTATACTTGACAGGGGCGGTTAATTCACCCCTCCACTTT. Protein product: CASSLYLTGAVNSPLHF.

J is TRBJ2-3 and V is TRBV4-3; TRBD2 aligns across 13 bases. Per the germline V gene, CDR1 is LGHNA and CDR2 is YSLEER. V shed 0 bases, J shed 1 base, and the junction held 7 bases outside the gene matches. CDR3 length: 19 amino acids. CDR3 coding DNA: TGCGCCAGCAGCCAAGATGGTGGACTAGCGGGAGAGTGCACAGATACGCAGTATTTT. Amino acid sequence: CASSQDGGLAGECTDTQYF.

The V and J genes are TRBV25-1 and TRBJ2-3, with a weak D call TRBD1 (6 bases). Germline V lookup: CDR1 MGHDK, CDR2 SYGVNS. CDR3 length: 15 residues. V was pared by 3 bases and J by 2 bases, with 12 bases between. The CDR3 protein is CASSESGVVTDTQYF. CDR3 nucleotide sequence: TGTGCCAGCAGTGAGTCAGGGGTCGTCACAGATACGCAGTATTTT.

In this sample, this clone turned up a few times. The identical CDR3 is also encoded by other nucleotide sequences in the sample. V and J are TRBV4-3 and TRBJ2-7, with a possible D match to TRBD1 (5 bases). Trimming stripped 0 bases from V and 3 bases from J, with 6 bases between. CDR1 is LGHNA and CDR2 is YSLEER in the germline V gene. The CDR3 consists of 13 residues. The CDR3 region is CASSQETGYEQYF. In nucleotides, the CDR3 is TGCGCCAGCAGCCAAGAAACAGGCTACGAGCAGTACTTC.

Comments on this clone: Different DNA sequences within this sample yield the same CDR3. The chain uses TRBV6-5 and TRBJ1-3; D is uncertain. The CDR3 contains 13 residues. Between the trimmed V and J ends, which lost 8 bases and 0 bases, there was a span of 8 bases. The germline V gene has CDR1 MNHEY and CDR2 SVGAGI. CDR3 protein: CASRPSSGNTIYF. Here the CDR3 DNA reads TGTGCCAGCCGACCCTCCTCTGGAAACACCATATATTTT.

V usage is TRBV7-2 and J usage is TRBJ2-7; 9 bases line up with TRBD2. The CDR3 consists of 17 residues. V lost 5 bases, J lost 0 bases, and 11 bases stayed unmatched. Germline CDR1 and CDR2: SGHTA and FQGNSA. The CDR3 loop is CASSRLGSSGNSYEQYF. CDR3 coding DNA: TGTGCCAGCAGCCGCCTTGGGTCTAGCGGGAACTCCTACGAGCAGTACTTC.

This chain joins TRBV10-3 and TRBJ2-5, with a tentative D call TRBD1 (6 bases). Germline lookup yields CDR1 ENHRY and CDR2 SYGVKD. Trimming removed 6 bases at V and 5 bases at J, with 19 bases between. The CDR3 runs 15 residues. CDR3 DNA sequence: TGTGCCATCAGCCAGGACAGCAGTGAGGTGGAGACCCAGTACTTC. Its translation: CAISQDSSEVETQYF.

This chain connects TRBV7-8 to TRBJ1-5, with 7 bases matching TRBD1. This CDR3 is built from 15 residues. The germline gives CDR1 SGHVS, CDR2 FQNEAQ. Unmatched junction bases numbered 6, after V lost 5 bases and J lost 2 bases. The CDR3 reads CASSTQGQGNQPQHF. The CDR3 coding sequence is TGTGCCAGCAGCACACAGGGGCAGGGCAATCAGCCCCAGCATTTT.

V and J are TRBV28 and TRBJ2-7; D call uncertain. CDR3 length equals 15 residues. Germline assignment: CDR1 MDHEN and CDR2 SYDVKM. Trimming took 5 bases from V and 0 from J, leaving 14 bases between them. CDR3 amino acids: CASSPPVLSSYEQYF. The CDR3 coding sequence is TGTGCCAGCAGTCCGCCAGTTTTGAGCTCCTACGAGCAGTACTTC.

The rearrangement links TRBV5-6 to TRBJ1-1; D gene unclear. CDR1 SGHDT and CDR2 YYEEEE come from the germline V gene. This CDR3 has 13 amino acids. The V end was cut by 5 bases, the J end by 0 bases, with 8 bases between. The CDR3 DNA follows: TGTGCCAGCAGTCGGTTTATGAACACTGAAGCTTTCTTT. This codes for CASSRFMNTEAFF.

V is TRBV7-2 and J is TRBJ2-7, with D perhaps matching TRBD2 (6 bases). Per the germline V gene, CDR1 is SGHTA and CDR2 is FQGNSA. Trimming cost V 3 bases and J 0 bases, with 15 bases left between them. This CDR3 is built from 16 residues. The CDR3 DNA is TGTGCCAGCAGCTTTTCCGGGACTTACATCTCCTACGAGCAGTACTTC. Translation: CASSFSGTYISYEQYF.

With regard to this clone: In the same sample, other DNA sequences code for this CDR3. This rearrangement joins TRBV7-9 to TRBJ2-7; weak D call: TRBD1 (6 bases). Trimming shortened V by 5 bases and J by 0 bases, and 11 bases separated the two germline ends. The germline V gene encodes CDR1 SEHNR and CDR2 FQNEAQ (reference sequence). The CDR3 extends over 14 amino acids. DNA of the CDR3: TGTGCCAGCAGCCAAGGACAGAGCTCCTACGAGCAGTACTTC. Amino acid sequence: CASSQGQSSYEQYF.

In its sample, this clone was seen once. The CDR3 nucleotides are TGTGCCAGCAGCGTTACCTCGGACAGGGCTAACTATGGCTACACCTTC. This encodes CASSVTSDRANYGYTF. The rearrangement joins TRBV9 to TRBJ1-2; 8 nucleotides match TRBD1. In germline, CDR1 is SGDLS, CDR2 YYNGEE. V gave up 2 bases and J gave up 0 bases; unmatched junction bases: 6. The CDR3 consists of 16 residues.

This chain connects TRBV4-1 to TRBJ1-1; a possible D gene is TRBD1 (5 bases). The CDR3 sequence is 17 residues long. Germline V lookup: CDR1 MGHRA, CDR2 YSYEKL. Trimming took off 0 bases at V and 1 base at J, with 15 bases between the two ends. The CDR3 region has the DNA TGCGCCAGCAGCCAAGATAGAATGGGGGTTGGGAACACTGAAGCTTTCTTT. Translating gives CASSQDRMGVGNTEAFF.

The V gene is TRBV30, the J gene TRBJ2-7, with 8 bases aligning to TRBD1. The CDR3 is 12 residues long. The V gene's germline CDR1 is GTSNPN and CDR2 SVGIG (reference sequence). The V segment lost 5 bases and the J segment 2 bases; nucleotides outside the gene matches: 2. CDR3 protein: CAWAQGAYEQYF. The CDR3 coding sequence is TGTGCCTGGGCACAGGGGGCCTACGAGCAGTACTTC.